This TCR beta chain was retrieved from a study of blood T cell repertoires in COVID-19. Germline V gene data show CDR1 as LGHDT and CDR2 as YNNKEL (reference sequence). The junction had 6 bases not matched to a gene; V was cut back by 3 bases and J by 4 bases. The CDR3 covers 17 residues. Clones were read by immunoSEQ multiplex PCR, and TCRdb kept only the in-frame ones, dropping some. The sample includes 200,000 to 300,000 clones, around 85% of them seen just once. The sample consisted of peripheral blood. The chain combines TRBV3-1 (or the pseudogene TRBV3-2) with TRBJ2-7; 16 nucleotides line up with TRBD2. The sequence derives from a woman in her sixties or seventies with active or convalescent COVID-19. The CDR3 region is CASSQVGLAGGGYEQYF. The CDR3, as DNA: TGTGCCAGCAGCCAGGTGGGACTAGCGGGAGGGGGGTACGAGCAGTACTTC.